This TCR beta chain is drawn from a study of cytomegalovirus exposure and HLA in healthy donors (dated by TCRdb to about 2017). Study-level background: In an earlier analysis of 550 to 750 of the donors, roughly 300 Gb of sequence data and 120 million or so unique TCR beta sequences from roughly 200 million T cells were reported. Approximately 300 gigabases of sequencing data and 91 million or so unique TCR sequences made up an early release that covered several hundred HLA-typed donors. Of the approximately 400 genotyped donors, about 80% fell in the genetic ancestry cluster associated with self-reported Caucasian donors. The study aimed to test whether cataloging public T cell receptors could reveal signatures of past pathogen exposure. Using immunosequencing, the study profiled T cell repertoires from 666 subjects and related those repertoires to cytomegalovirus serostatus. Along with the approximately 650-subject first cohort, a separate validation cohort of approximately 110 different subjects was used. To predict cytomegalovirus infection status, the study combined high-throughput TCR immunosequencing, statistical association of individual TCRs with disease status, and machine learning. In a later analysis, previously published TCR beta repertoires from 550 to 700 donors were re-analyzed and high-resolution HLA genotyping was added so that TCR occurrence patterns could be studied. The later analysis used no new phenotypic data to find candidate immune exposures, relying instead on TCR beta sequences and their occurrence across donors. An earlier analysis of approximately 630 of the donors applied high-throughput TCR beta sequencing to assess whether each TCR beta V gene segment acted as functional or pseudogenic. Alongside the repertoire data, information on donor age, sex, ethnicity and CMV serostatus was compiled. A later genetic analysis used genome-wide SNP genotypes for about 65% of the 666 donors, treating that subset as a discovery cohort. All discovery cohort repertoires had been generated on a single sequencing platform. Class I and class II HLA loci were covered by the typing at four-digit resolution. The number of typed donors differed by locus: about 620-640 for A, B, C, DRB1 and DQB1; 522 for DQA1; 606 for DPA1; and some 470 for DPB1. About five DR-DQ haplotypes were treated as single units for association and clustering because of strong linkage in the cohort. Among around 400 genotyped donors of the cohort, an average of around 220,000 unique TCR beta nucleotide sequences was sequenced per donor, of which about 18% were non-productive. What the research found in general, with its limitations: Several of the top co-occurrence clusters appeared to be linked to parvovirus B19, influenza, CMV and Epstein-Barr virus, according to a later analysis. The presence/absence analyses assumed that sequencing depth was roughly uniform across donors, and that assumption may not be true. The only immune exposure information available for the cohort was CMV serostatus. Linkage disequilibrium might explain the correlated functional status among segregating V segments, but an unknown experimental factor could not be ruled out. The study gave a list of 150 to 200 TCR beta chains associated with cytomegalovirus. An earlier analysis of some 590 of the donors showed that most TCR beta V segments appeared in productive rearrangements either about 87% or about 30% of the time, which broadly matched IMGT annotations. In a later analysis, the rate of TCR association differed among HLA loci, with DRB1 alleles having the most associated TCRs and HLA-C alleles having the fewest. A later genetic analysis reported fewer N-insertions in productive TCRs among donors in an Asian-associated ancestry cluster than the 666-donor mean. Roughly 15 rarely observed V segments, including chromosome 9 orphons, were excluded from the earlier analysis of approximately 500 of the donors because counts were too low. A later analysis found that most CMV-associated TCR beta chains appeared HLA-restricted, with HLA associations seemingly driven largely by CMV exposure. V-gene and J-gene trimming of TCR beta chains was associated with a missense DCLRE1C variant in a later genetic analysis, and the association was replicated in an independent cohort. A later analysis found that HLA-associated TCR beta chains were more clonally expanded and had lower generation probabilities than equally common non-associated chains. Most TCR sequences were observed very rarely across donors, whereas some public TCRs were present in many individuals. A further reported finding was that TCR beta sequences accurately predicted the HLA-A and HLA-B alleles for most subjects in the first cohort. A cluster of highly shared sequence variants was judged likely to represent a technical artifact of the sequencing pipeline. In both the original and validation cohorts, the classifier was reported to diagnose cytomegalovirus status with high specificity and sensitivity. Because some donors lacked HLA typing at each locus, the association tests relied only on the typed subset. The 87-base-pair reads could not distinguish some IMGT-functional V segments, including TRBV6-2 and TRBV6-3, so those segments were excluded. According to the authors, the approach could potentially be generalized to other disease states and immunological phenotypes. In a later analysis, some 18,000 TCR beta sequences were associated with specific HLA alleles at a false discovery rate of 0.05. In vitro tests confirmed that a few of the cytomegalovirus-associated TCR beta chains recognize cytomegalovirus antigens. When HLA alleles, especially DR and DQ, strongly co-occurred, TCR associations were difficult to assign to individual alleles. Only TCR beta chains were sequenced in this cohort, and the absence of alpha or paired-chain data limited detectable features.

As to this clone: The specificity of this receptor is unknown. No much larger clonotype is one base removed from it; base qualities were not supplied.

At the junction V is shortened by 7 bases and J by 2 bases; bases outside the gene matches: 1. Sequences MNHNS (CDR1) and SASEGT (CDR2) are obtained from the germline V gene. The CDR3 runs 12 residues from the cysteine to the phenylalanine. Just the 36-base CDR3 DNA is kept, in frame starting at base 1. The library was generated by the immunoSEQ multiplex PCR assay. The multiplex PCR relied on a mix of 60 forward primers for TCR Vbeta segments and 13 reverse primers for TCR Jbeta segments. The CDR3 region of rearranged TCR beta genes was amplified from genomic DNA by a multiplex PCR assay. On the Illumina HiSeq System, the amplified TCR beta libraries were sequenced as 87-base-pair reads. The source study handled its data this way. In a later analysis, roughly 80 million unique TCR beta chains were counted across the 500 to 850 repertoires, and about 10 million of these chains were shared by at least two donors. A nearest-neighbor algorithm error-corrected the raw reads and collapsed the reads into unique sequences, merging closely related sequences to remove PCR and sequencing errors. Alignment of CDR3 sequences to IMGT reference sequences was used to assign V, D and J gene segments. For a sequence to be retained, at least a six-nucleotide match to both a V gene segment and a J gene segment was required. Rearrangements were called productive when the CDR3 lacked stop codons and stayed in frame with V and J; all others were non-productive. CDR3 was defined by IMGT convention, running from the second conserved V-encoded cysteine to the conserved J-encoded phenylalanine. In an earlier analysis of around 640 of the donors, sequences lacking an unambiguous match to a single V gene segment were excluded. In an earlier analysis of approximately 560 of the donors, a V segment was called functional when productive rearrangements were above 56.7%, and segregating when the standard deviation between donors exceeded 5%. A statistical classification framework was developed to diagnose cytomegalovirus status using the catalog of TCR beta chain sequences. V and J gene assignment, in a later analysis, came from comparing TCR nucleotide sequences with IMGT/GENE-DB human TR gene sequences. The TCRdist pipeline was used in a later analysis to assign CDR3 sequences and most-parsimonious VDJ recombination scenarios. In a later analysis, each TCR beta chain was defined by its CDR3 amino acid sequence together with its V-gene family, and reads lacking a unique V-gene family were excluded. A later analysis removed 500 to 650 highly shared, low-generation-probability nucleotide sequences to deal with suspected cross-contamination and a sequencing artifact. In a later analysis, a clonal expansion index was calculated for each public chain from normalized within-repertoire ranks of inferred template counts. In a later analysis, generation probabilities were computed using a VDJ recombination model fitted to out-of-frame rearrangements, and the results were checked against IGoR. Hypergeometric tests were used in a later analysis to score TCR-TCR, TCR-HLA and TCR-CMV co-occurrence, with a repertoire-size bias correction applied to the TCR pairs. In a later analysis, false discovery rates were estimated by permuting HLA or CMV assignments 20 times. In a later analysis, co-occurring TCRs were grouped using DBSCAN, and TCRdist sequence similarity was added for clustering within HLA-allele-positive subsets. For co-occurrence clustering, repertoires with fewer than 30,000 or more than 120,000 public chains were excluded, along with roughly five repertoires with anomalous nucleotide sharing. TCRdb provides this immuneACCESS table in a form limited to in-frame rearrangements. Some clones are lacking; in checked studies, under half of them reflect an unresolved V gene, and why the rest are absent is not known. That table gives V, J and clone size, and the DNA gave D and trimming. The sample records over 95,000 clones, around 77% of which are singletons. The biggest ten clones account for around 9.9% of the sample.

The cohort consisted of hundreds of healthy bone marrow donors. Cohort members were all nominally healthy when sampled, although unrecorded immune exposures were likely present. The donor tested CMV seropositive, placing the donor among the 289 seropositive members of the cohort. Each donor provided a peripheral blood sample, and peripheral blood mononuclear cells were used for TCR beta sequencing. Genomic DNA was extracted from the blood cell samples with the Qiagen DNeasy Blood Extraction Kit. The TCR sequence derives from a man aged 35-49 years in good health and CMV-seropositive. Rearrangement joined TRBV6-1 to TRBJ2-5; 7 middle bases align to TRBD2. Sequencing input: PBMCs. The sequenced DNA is TGTGCCAGCACCGGGGGGCAAGAGACCCAGTACTTC. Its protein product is CASTGGQETQYF.